Below, 5 T cell receptor beta chains from the same sample are listed, as sequenced in a study of graft-versus-host responses after intestinal transplantation. Sequenced by immunoSEQ multiplex PCR; TCRdb stores in-frame clones only, minus some. The profile shows about 71,000 clones, about 94% of them singletons. No antigen is known for these receptors. This specimen consisted of unstimulated CD8+ T cells sorted from spleen or lymph node cells, obtained before intestinal transplant. The receptors shown here come from a human donor who received an intestinal transplant.

On this clone: At one of its ends the junction is not consistent with the germline gene, which may arise from a read error. The J gene is TRBJ2-7, the V gene TRBV6-5; possible D gene TRBD2, 5 bases. This CDR3 has 9 residues. Germline CDR1 and CDR2: MNHEY and SVGAGI. Written as DNA, the CDR3 is TGTGCCAGCAGGGACTTCGTACGATTC. Protein: CASRDFVRF.

CDR3 DNA: TGCAGCGTTGTAGGGGGATCGGGACAGGGGGCCTACGAGCAGTACTTC. Translating it yields CSVVGGSGQGAYEQYF. The V call is TRBV29-1, the J call TRBJ2-7; TRBD1 aligns across 11 bases. Germline values: CDR1 SQVTM, CDR2 ANQGSEA. The J segment lost 2 bases and the V segment lost 4 bases, leaving 10 bases of the junction unmatched. The CDR3 runs 16 residues.

The chain uses TRBV27 and TRBJ2-7; 9 nucleotides align to TRBD1. Germline CDR1 MNHEY, CDR2 SMNVEV (reference sequence). The CDR3 totals 15 residues. J gave up 4 bases and V 1 base, and 5 bases lay outside the gene matches. The CDR3 DNA reads TGTGCCAGCAGTTTATTAGGGGACAGGGAGTACGAGCAGTACTTC. The encoded protein is CASSLLGDREYEQYF.

The chain couples TRBV5-1 to TRBJ2-3; perhaps TRBD2 as D (6 bases). Deletions cut 5 bases from V and 0 bases from J, with 16 bases between. Germline V gives CDR1 SGHRS, CDR2 YFSETQ. This CDR3 has 16 amino acids. The CDR3: CASRTSSGSSTDTQYF. The CDR3 coding sequence is TGCGCCAGCAGGACTTCGAGCGGGTCTAGCACAGATACGCAGTATTTT.

V gene TRBV5-1 combines with J gene TRBJ2-5; TRBD2 aligns across 8 bases. The DNA end favors TRBJ2-7, so the J call may be wrong. Germline CDR1 and CDR2: SGHRS and YFSETQ. CDR3 length: 15 amino acids. CDR3 in DNA: TGCGCCAGCAGCTCCAATAGCGGGACCCGCTACGAGCAGTACTTC. Translated: CASSSNSGTRYEQYF.